Sequencing of this TCR beta chain was carried out in a study of blood T cell repertoires in COVID-19. Repertoires were generated with immunoSEQ multiplex PCR, while TCRdb's copy carries only in-frame clones and drops some. The table records some 240,000 clones, about 86% of them present only once. Trimming at V came to 2 bases and at J to 3 bases, leaving 1 base not matched to a gene. The germline CDR1 and CDR2 sequences are SGHNT and YENEEA. The CDR3 extends over 14 amino acids. This receptor was obtained from a woman aged 35 to 49 with acute COVID-19. Sequencing was performed on PBMCs or T cells enriched from blood (not recorded which). The genes are TRBV11-3 and TRBJ1-2, with TRBD1 identical over 9 bases. CDR3 sequence (DNA): TGTGCCAGCAGCTTAAGGACAGGGGACTATGGCTACACCTTC. Translated: CASSLRTGDYGYTF.